The next 2 T cell receptor beta chains were all read from a single sample in a study of cytomegalovirus exposure and HLA in healthy donors. With 60 Vbeta and 13 Jbeta primers, the PCR was carried out. Sequencing was performed with immunoSEQ multiplex PCR; in TCRdb, only in-frame clones are kept and a portion is missing. The table records some 150,000 clones, more than 80% of them present only once. Sequenced material: PBMCs. The receptors here all came from a woman in her forties or fifties in good health and CMV-seronegative.

The chain recombines TRBV6-1 with TRBJ1-5; tentatively, D is TRBD1 (5 bases). CDR3 size: 15 residues. V gave up 2 bases and J gave up 6 bases, with 14 bases separating them. From germline, CDR1 is MNHNS and CDR2 SASEGT. The CDR3 coding sequence is TGTGCCAGCAGTGAAATTAACTTTAGGGGTCAGCCCCAGCATTTT. This encodes CASSEINFRGQPQHF.

The chain employs TRBV6-5 and TRBJ1-1; no clear D gene. V was pared by 5 bases and J by 8 bases, with 18 bases between. The CDR3 runs to 14 residues. Per the germline V gene, CDR1 is MNHEY and CDR2 is SVGAGI. Here the CDR3 reads CASSPLRKATEAFF. CDR3 DNA sequence: TGTGCCAGCAGTCCTCTCCGGAAAGCGACCGAAGCTTTCTTT.